This TCR beta chain was captured by sequencing in a study of OX40 agonist ivuxolimab in advanced cancers. The wider study: Prior anti-PD-1, anti-PD-L1 or anti-CTLA-4 therapy was allowed; 40% to 50% had some.

Profiled with immunoSEQ multiplex PCR; TCRdb holds only in-frame clones, not every one. The sample holds 70,000 to 95,000 clones; roughly nine tenths are singletons and the top ten take 0.45% to 0.55%. General study findings and limits: The authors did not determine the antigen specificity of the expanded peripheral T cells. On average, CD8+ T cells had more expanded clones than CD4+.

With respect to this clone: Its antigen is undetermined.

Exclusion of a patient followed from autoimmune disease history or systemic immunosuppression. Sample: CD4+ or CD8+ T cells sorted from blood, taken in a trial of the OX40 agonist ivuxolimab. The origin of this receptor is an adult with an advanced solid tumor such as melanoma, head and neck, liver or kidney cancer.

Written as DNA, the CDR3 is TGTGCCAGCAGTCGGGACAGCCACACCGGGGAGCTGTTTTTT. Protein product: CASSRDSHTGELFF. The chain has TRBV6-1 and TRBJ2-2; 7 positions agree with TRBD1. The germline CDR1 and CDR2 sequences are MNHNS and SASEGT. The CDR3 is 14 amino acids. The V and J ends lost 5 bases and 3 bases, in that order; junction bases with no gene match: 3.